Listed below are T cell receptor beta chains from one sample, sequenced in a study of T-cell reconstitution after alpha-beta-depleted transplantation in children. A single record per CDR3 protein comes from TCRdb applying MiXCR to the PCR reads. The profile shows a few hundred thousand distinct CDR3 sequences, over 25% of them singletons. Source: PBMCs, taken before TCRalphabeta/CD19-depleted stem cell transplant. All receptors come from a boy under three years old with Wiskott-Aldrich syndrome, due to receive a stem cell transplant. Each CDR3 is given with its conserved first and last residue. D genes are given only for firm matches. Clone size, where shown, is once, few, many, or a class for clones that have expanded.

TRBJ2-7 | few | 16 | TRBV10-3 | NA | CAISESSAGKGCEQYF | TGTGCCATCAGTGAGTCGTCAGCAGGGAAAGGGTGTGAGCAGTACTTC
TRBJ2-5 | NA | 14 | TRBV5-1 | NA | CASSEFSGGETQYF | TGCGCCAGCAGCGAGTTTAGCGGAGGGGAGACCCAGTACTTC
TRBJ2-1 | few | 15 | TRBV7-6 | NA | CASSFRSTGYNEQFF | TGTGCCAGCAGCTTTAGATCCACAGGGTACAATGAGCAGTTCTTC
TRBJ2-5 | NA | 12 | TRBV29-1 | NA | CSARRGSETQYF | TGCAGCGCCCGCCGGGGGAGCGAGACCCAGTACTTC
TRBJ2-7 | once | 15 | TRBV10-3 | TRBD2 | CAISGTSGSTYEQYF | TGTGCCATCAGTGGGACTAGCGGGTCAACCTACGAGCAGTACTTC
TRBJ2-1 | NA | 16 | TRBV4-1 | TRBD2 | CASSPPRLAGSDEQFF | TGCGCCAGCAGCCCCCCTCGACTAGCGGGAAGTGATGAGCAGTTCTTC
TRBJ2-1 | once | 11 | TRBV29-1 | NA | CSGRIPGEQFF | TGCAGCGGGAGAATTCCGGGAGAGCAGTTCTTC
TRBJ2-4 | few | 15 | TRBV10-3 | NA | CAISEGIIAKNIQYF | TGTGCCATCAGCGAAGGCATAATAGCCAAAAACATTCAGTACTTC
TRBJ2-5 | NA | 16 | TRBV5-6 | TRBD2 | CASSLREGRVVETQYF | TGTGCCAGCAGCTTGCGGGAGGGCCGAGTTGTGGAGACCCAGTACTTC
TRBJ1-1 | NA | 14 | TRBV6-5 | NA | CASSSGVVITEAFF | TGTGCCAGCAGTTCCGGGGTGGTCATCACTGAAGCTTTCTTT
TRBJ2-3 | NA | 17 | TRBV3-1 | TRBD2 | CASSYTGLATFTDTQYF | TGTGCCAGCAGCTACACTGGACTAGCGACTTTCACAGATACGCAGTATTTT
TRBJ2-1 | few | 13 | TRBV7-2 | TRBD1 | CASSLRTGDEQFF | TGTGCCAGCAGCTTACGGACAGGCGATGAGCAGTTCTTC
TRBJ2-5 | NA | 12 | TRBV29-1 | NA | CSATTLGETQYF | TGCAGCGCCACCACTCTAGGGGAGACCCAGTACTTC
TRBJ1-4 | NA | 15 | TRBV5-1 | TRBD1 | CASSMTGPLNEKLFF | TGCGCCAGCAGCATGACAGGGCCCTTAAATGAAAAACTGTTTTTT
TRBJ2-1 | many | 15 | TRBV9 | TRBD2 | CASSVAASGYNEQFF | TGTGCCAGCAGCGTAGCGGCTAGCGGATACAATGAGCAGTTCTTC
TRBJ2-3 | few | 13 | TRBV27 | NA | CASSPGLFGTQYF | TGTGCCAGCAGTCCAGGACTTTTTGGTACGCAGTATTTT
TRBJ1-1 | NA | 12 | TRBV29-1 | NA | CSVDPGGSEAFF | TGCAGCGTTGATCCCGGGGGCAGTGAAGCTTTCTTT
TRBJ2-5 | NA | 18 | TRBV7-2 | TRBD2 | CASSLAVLAGVSRETQYF | TGTGCCAGCAGCTTAGCGGTGCTAGCGGGAGTCTCAAGGGAGACCCAGTACTTC
TRBJ1-2 | many | 15 | TRBV5-1 | TRBD1 | CASRPGTGDSYGYTF | TGCGCCAGCAGACCCGGGACAGGGGATAGCTATGGCTACACCTTC
TRBJ2-1 | few | 15 | TRBV7-9 | TRBD2 | CASSGALAGVYKQFF | TGTGCCAGCAGTGGGGCACTAGCGGGAGTGTATAAGCAGTTCTTC
TRBJ2-2 | NA | 15 | TRBV2 | NA | CASSEAWGDTGELFF | TGTGCCAGCAGTGAAGCTTGGGGGGACACCGGGGAGCTGTTTTTT
TRBJ2-3 | few | 13 | TRBV24-1 | TRBD1 | CATSEPGNRGQYF | TGTGCCACCAGTGAACCCGGGAACAGGGGGCAATATTTT
TRBJ1-6 | NA | 18 | TRBV4-1 | NA | CASSQDSHREVYHSPLHF | TGCGCCAGCAGCCAAGATTCTCACAGGGAAGTCTATCATTCACCCCTCCACTTT
TRBJ2-2 | NA | 11 | TRBV29-1 | NA | CSAQNTGELFF | TGCAGCGCCCAAAACACCGGGGAGCTGTTTTTT
TRBJ2-1 | NA | 15 | TRBV2 | NA | CASSLRHSSYNEQFF | TGTGCCAGCAGCCTAAGGCACAGCTCCTACAATGAGCAGTTCTTC
TRBJ2-5 | NA | 14 | TRBV5-1 | NA | CASSSVGRAETQYF | TGCGCCAGCAGCTCTGTGGGCAGGGCCGAGACCCAGTACTTC
TRBJ2-7 | few | 14 | TRBV5-1 | NA | CASSSGLVPYEQYF | TGCGCCAGCAGCTCGGGACTTGTACCCTACGAGCAGTACTTC
TRBJ2-3 | NA | 14 | TRBV12-3/TRBV12-4 | TRBD2 | CASSDLAGSDTQYF | TGTGCCAGCAGTGATCTAGCGGGTTCAGATACGCAGTATTTT
TRBJ2-1 | few | 15 | TRBV5-1 | TRBD2 | CASSLEPGLVNEQFF | TGCGCCAGCAGCTTGGAACCGGGACTAGTGAATGAGCAGTTCTTC
TRBJ1-4 | few | 14 | TRBV28 | NA | CASSFRDGNEKLFF | TGTGCCAGCAGCTTCCGGGACGGAAATGAAAAACTGTTTTTT
TRBJ1-2 | NA | 12 | TRBV7-2 | NA | CASSPGRIGYTF | TGTGCCAGCAGCCCGGGCCGAATCGGCTACACCTTC
TRBJ2-1 | few | 14 | TRBV5-1 | NA | CASSFGTQNNEQFF | TGCGCCAGCAGCTTTGGTACCCAAAACAATGAGCAGTTCTTC
TRBJ2-2 | NA | 17 | TRBV5-1 | TRBD2 | CASSPGLAGGPAGELFF | TGCGCCAGCAGCCCTGGACTAGCGGGAGGGCCGGCCGGGGAGCTGTTTTTT
TRBJ2-3 | few | 16 | TRBV10-1 | TRBD2 | CASSDRTSGSAYTQYF | TGCGCCAGCAGTGATAGGACTAGCGGGAGCGCATATACGCAGTATTTT
TRBJ2-2 | few | 16 | TRBV20-1 | TRBD1 | CSARDRDTPNTGELFF | TGCAGTGCTAGGGACAGGGACACACCGAACACCGGGGAGCTGTTTTTT
TRBJ2-5 | NA | 11 | TRBV30 | NA | CAWRQSESLYF | TGTGCCTGGAGACAAAGCGAGAGTCTGTACTTC
TRBJ1-2 | few | 15 | TRBV18 | NA | CASSPPNRVNYGYTF | TGTGCCAGCTCACCACCGAACAGGGTCAACTATGGCTACACCTTC
TRBJ1-5 | NA | 14 | TRBV28 | NA | CASSRGKRRGFQHF | TGTGCCAGCAGCCGAGGAAAAAGGAGAGGGTTCCAGCATTTT
TRBJ2-1 | NA | 13 | TRBV20-1 | NA | CSAGGGGYNEQFF | TGCAGTGCGGGGGGAGGGGGCTACAATGAGCAGTTCTTC
TRBJ2-1 | once | 15 | TRBV7-2 | TRBD2 | CASRPGLAGVMEQFF | TGTGCCAGCAGACCGGGACTAGCGGGAGTAATGGAGCAGTTCTTC
TRBJ1-2 | NA | 16 | TRBV7-2 | NA | CASSLLWGGANYGYTF | TGTGCCAGCAGCTTGCTTTGGGGGGGCGCTAACTATGGCTACACCTTC
TRBJ2-3 | NA | 12 | TRBV6-6 | NA | CASGPSTDTQYF | TGTGCCAGTGGACCAAGCACAGATACGCAGTATTTT
TRBJ2-1 | NA | 11 | TRBV30 | TRBD1 | CAWRDRAEQFF | TGTGCCTGGAGGGACAGGGCTGAGCAGTTCTTC
TRBJ2-5 | few | 10 | TRBV29-1 | NA | CSVYQETQYF | TGCAGCGTGTATCAAGAGACCCAGTACTTC
TRBJ2-5 | few | 16 | TRBV12-3/TRBV12-4 | TRBD2 | CASSLSGGPSSETQYF | TGTGCCAGCAGTTTATCGGGAGGGCCCTCATCGGAGACCCAGTACTTC
TRBJ1-5 | NA | 13 | TRBV7-9 | TRBD1 | CASNRQGDQPQHF | TGTGCCAGCAATCGACAGGGGGATCAGCCCCAGCATTTT
TRBJ2-1 | NA | 13 | TRBV20-1 | TRBD2 | CSPTSGVYNEQFF | TGCAGCCCTACTAGCGGGGTTTACAATGAGCAGTTCTTC
TRBJ2-1 | NA | 13 | TRBV24-1 | NA | CATAVGSYNEQFF | TGTGCCACCGCTGTTGGTAGCTACAATGAGCAGTTCTTC
TRBJ1-6 | NA | 14 | TRBV2 | NA | CASSEARKNSPLHF | TGTGCCAGCAGTGAGGCGCGGAAGAATTCACCCCTCCACTTT
TRBJ2-7 | few | 13 | TRBV20-1 | NA | CSARDPSTYEQYF | TGCAGTGCTAGAGATCCAAGTACCTACGAGCAGTACTTC
TRBJ2-7 | NA | 12 | TRBV20-1 | NA | CSARWRGYEQYF | TGCAGTGCTAGGTGGAGGGGATACGAGCAGTACTTC
TRBJ2-5 | few | 15 | TRBV5-5 | TRBD2 | CASSLVPAGKETQYF | TGTGCCAGCAGCCTGGTCCCAGCGGGGAAAGAGACCCAGTACTTC
TRBJ2-2 | NA | 17 | TRBV6-5 | TRBD2 | CASGSLAGGYNTGELFF | TGTGCCAGCGGCAGTCTAGCGGGAGGTTATAACACCGGGGAGCTGTTTTTT
TRBJ2-3 | few | 17 | TRBV11-2 | TRBD1 | CASSLSKTGLGHDTQYF | TGTGCCAGCAGCTTATCTAAGACAGGGTTGGGACATGATACGCAGTATTTT
TRBJ2-7 | NA | 16 | TRBV10-3 | TRBD2 | CAISSWTSGSSYEQYF | TGTGCCATCAGTTCCTGGACTAGCGGGAGCTCCTACGAGCAGTACTTC
TRBJ2-5 | few | 16 | TRBV5-6 | TRBD1 | CASIVWTGVYQETQYF | TGTGCCAGCATCGTTTGGACAGGCGTATACCAAGAGACCCAGTACTTC
TRBJ2-3 | NA | 16 | TRBV20-1 | NA | CSARPIRRISTDTQYF | TGCAGTGCTAGACCCATAAGACGGATTAGCACAGATACGCAGTATTTT
TRBJ2-5 | few | 18 | TRBV5-1 | NA | CASSLPWPNFGKEETQYF | TGCGCCAGCAGCTTGCCCTGGCCAAACTTCGGGAAGGAAGAGACCCAGTACTTC
TRBJ2-1 | NA | 18 | TRBV5-5 | NA | CASSLRTSDGPKHNEQFF | TGTGCCAGCAGCTTGCGTACATCGGACGGGCCGAAACACAATGAGCAGTTCTTC
TRBJ1-1 | few | 16 | TRBV12-3/TRBV12-4 | TRBD1 | CASSPGTGGAGTEAFF | TGTGCCAGCAGTCCAGGGACAGGGGGCGCGGGCACTGAAGCTTTCTTT